The 18 T cell receptor beta chains given below trace back to one sample, sequenced in a study of shared clonotypes between healthy human individuals. Data came from immunoSEQ multiplex PCR; TCRdb stores just in-frame clones and leaves some out. The table includes under 850,000 clones, 55% to 80% detected once. Sequences were obtained from memory CD4+ T cells sorted from blood. Subset indicated: CD45RA-negative fraction. These receptors all stem from a woman aged 30 to 39 in good health.

J is TRBJ2-7 and V is TRBV6-5, with 12 bases that match TRBD1. Trimming at V came to 6 bases and at J to 4 bases, leaving 7 bases not matched to a gene. Germline V gene lookup returns CDR1 MNHEY and CDR2 SVGAGI. The CDR3 is 15 amino acids. The CDR3 spells CASSRPGQGAYEQYF. The CDR3 region has the DNA TGTGCCAGCAGCCGCCCGGGACAGGGGGCTTACGAGCAGTACTTC.

There are a few counts of this clone. The rearrangement joins TRBV18 to TRBJ1-1, with TRBD1 as a possible D gene (6 bases). The CDR3 totals 17 residues. The germline CDR1 and CDR2 sequences are KGHSH and LQKENI. V lost 1 base to trimming and J lost 5 bases, with 20 bases between them. The CDR3 is CASSPRGQLAEKTEAFF. In nucleotides, the CDR3 is TGTGCCAGCTCACCACGCGGACAGCTAGCGGAGAAGACTGAAGCTTTCTTT.

As for this clone: At the DNA level, this CDR3 is encoded by other sequences in the same sample as well. The chain is built from TRBV5-1 and TRBJ2-2, with D possibly called TRBD1 or TRBD2 (5 bases each). The CDR3 sequence is 14 residues long. Germline values: CDR1 SGHRS, CDR2 YFSETQ. Trimming shortened V by 4 bases and J by 4 bases, and 11 bases separated the two germline ends. CDR3 coding DNA: TGCGCCAGCAGCCCCGGGACCACCACCGGGGAGCTGTTTTTT. It is translated as CASSPGTTTGELFF.

This clone was seen once. V gene TRBV5-1 combines with J gene TRBJ2-1, with D perhaps matching TRBD2 (5 bases). The CDR3 has 15 amino acids. Germline values: CDR1 SGHRS, CDR2 YFSETQ. V was trimmed by 7 bases and J by 3 bases, leaving 17 bases between them. CDR3 sequence (DNA): TGCGCCAGCTCCCAGGAATCGGCGGGCTACAATGAGCAGTTCTTC. It codes for CASSQESAGYNEQFF.

This clone has a handful of counts. The rearrangement joins TRBV19 to TRBJ2-3; 7 bases are a match to TRBD1. CDR1 LNHDA and CDR2 SQIVND come from the germline V gene (reference sequence). V lost 3 bases to trimming and J lost 4 bases; unmatched junction nucleotides: 13. CDR3 size: 17 residues. CDR3 amino acids: CASSMMGQMRSPDTQYF. DNA for the CDR3: TGTGCCAGTAGTATGATGGGACAGATGCGCTCTCCAGATACGCAGTATTTT.

The chain has TRBV7-9 and TRBJ1-5; D is ambiguous. V dropped 5 bases and J dropped 3 bases, with 20 bases sitting between them. The germline gives CDR1 SEHNR, CDR2 FQNEAQ (reference sequence). CDR3 length: 17 residues. Here the CDR3 reads CASSQSSSAGYNQPQHF. The CDR3 coding sequence is TGTGCCAGCAGCCAAAGCTCGTCGGCAGGCTACAATCAGCCCCAGCATTTT.

The rearrangement joins TRBV11-2 to TRBJ2-1; D is ambiguous. V lost 3 bases and J 9 bases, leaving 3 bases between the germline ends. Germline V lookup: CDR1 SGHAT, CDR2 FQNNGV. The CDR3 runs 10 residues. The DNA of the CDR3 is TGTGCCAGCAGCTTCAGTGAGCAGTTCTTC. It encodes CASSFSEQFF.

This clone was counted only a few times. This sample also contains other DNA sequences that code for the same CDR3. This rearrangement joins TRBV6-5 to TRBJ1-5, with a possible D match to TRBD1 (5 bases). The CDR3 contains 15 residues. Trimming shortened V by 2 bases and J by 1 base, and 9 bases separated the two germline ends. The V gene's germline CDR1 is MNHEY and CDR2 SVGAGI. The CDR3 loop is CASSYQKGSNQPQHF. CDR3 nucleotide sequence: TGTGCCAGCAGTTACCAAAAGGGGAGCAATCAGCCCCAGCATTTT.

The chain employs TRBV29-1 and TRBJ1-2, with 7 bases fitting TRBD1. Trimming at V came to 3 bases and at J to 7 bases, leaving 5 bases not matched to a gene. The CDR3 runs 12 residues. Germline V gene data show CDR1 as SQVTM and CDR2 as ANQGSEA. The CDR3, as DNA: TGCAGCGTTGATCGACAGGGTCTTGGCTACACCTTC. Amino acid sequence: CSVDRQGLGYTF.

The chain is built from TRBV11-2 and TRBJ2-5; D is possibly TRBD1 (6 bases). The germline gives CDR1 SGHAT, CDR2 FQNNGV. The V gene lost 3 bases and the J gene lost 12 bases, with 17 bases spanning the gap. This CDR3 contains 13 residues. The CDR3 region has the DNA TGTGCCAGCAGCTTCAATGGGGACAACGCCAAGTACTTC. It encodes CASSFNGDNAKYF.

The chain carries TRBV10-3 and TRBJ2-1, with 10 positions matching TRBD2. V shed 3 bases and J 8 bases; nucleotides not matched to a gene: 4. The CDR3 is made up of 14 amino acids. Germline loops: CDR1 ENHRY, CDR2 SYGVKD. The CDR3 sequence: CAISDLAGVDEQFF. CDR3 bases: TGTGCCATCAGTGACCTAGCGGGAGTGGATGAGCAGTTCTTC.

The chain joins TRBV4-1 to TRBJ1-2; 10 nucleotides match TRBD1. V dropped 2 bases and J dropped 6; count of bases not matched to a gene: 9. The germline CDR1 and CDR2 sequences are MGHRA and YSYEKL. There are 16 residues in the CDR3. As DNA, the CDR3 is TGCGCCAGCAGCCAACCTACCCGGGACAGGGGTAATGGCTACACCTTC. The encoded protein is CASSQPTRDRGNGYTF.

The rearrangement joins TRBV7-6 to TRBJ2-7, with 8 bases fitting TRBD1. This CDR3 has 16 residues. V lost 1 base, J lost 3 bases, and 8 bases stayed unmatched. Germline V gene sequence: CDR1 SGHVS, CDR2 FNYEAQ. Here the CDR3 reads CASSLGSAGGRYEQYF. CDR3 nucleotide sequence: TGTGCCAGCAGCTTAGGTTCTGCAGGGGGCCGCTACGAGCAGTACTTC.

With respect to this clone: This specimen includes other DNA sequences encoding the same CDR3. This chain links TRBV19 with TRBJ1-5; a weak D match, TRBD1 (5 bases). Germline loops: CDR1 LNHDA, CDR2 SQIVND (reference sequence). Deletions cut 3 bases from V and 2 bases from J, with 11 bases between. The length of the CDR3 is 15 residues. The CDR3 DNA follows: TGTGCCAGTAGTATTAGTGGGGCCCGCAATCAGCCCCAGCATTTT. Translating gives CASSISGARNQPQHF. The full variable domain, with the rest looked up from reference TRBV19 and TRBJ1-5, is DGGITQSPKYLFRKEGQNVTLSCEQNLNHDAMYWYRQDPGQGLRLIYYSQIVNDFQKGDIAEGYSVSREKKESFPLTVTSAQKNPTAFYLCASSISGARNQPQHFGDGTRLSIL.

The genes are TRBV5-4 and TRBJ1-1; no reliable D call. Trimming stripped 2 bases from V and 1 base from J, with 6 bases between. This CDR3 region has 13 residues. Germline CDR1 is SGHNT and CDR2 is YYREEE (reference sequence). CDR3 residues: CASSFDSNTEAFF. DNA of the CDR3: TGTGCCAGCAGCTTCGACTCGAACACTGAAGCTTTCTTT.

This chain links TRBV5-1 with TRBJ1-2, with TRBD1 matching 7 bases. This CDR3 has 13 amino acids. The J segment lost 8 bases and the V segment lost 2 bases, leaving 6 bases of the junction unmatched. Germline assignment: CDR1 SGHRS and CDR2 YFSETQ. The CDR3 spells CASSFKGAEGYTF. Here the CDR3 DNA reads TGCGCCAGCAGCTTTAAGGGGGCTGAGGGCTACACCTTC.

The CDR3 here is CATQVAGLKGYTQYF. In DNA, the CDR3 is TGCGCCACACAAGTAGCGGGCCTCAAAGGATATACGCAGTATTTT. The chain has TRBV10-2 and TRBJ2-3; 7 nucleotides agree with TRBD2. V lost 10 bases, J lost 7 bases, and 17 bases stayed unmatched. The CDR3 contains 15 residues. Per germline, CDR1 WSHSY and CDR2 SAAADI.

V usage is TRBV5-1 and J usage is TRBJ2-7; a possible D gene is TRBD1 (6 bases). This CDR3 contains 14 residues. Germline loops: CDR1 SGHRS, CDR2 YFSETQ. The ends were cut back, 0 bases at V and 5 bases at J, with 12 bases in the middle. This chain's CDR3 is CASSLVPGADEQYF. The CDR3 bases are TGCGCCAGCAGCTTGGTCCCAGGGGCGGACGAGCAGTACTTC.